This TCR beta chain was recorded in a study of PD-1 blockade in classical Hodgkin lymphoma (dated by TCRdb to about 2020). Notes on the research overall: Nivolumab dosing was 3 mg/kg intravenously every 2 weeks, continuing until either disease progression or unacceptable toxicity. The study used TCR beta sequencing and CyTOF to define a peripheral blood immune signature of response to PD-1 blockade in classical Hodgkin lymphoma. The paper as a whole reports these results and caveats: A significant rise by C4D1 was seen in CD4+ but not CD8+ TCR diversity (p=0.0027 vs p=0.16), with the rise being most apparent in complete responders (p=0.02). Baseline TCR diversity was reported to be lower in newly diagnosed patients than in healthy donors, and even lower in relapsed/refractory patients. The study was restricted to a single clinical trial cohort, and the causes of repertoire differences, possibly disease activity or prior therapy, were left undefined. Trial patients with a complete response had baseline diversity similar to that of newly diagnosed patients, while partial responders and progressors had significantly lower diversity. Lower diversity was seen in patients whose nivolumab began less than 1 year after ASCT, and these patients were left out of later analyses so that immune reconstitution would not confound the results.

Worth noting for this clone: What antigen it recognizes has not been identified. No much larger clone exists at a distance of one base, and base qualities are not known.

The Qiagen DNeasy kit was used to extract genomic DNA both from unsorted PBMCs and from the negatively selected CD4+ and CD8+ fractions. Using primers that anneal to V and J segments, immunoSEQ multiplex PCR amplified the TCR beta CDR3 regions. A synthetic immune receptor repertoire was used to minimize amplification bias, and any residual bias was removed computationally once sequencing was done. On the study's bioinformatics: Custom Python scripts were used to quantify repertoire diversity as the Shannon entropy index. The unsorted, CD4+ and CD8+ repertoires were each analyzed separately, with the exception of combined analyses, where CD4+ and CD8+ sequences were merged in silico. A clone counted as expanded when the clone's frequency after treatment rose at least 2-fold relative to C1D1, and clones undetected at baseline were given a pseudocount of 0.5. Singleton clones were defined as clones with 0 or 1 copy at C1D1, and non-singleton clones were defined as clones with 2 or more copies. By matching protein sequences in sorted samples from the same patient, clones expanded in unsorted samples were annotated as CD4+, CD8+ or unknown. Wilcoxon tests were applied to paired samples to test diversity changes from C1D1 to C4D1. This immuneACCESS table, as held by TCRdb, lists in-frame sequences with V and J called but not all clones. Of the missing ones, under half trace to an unresolved V gene in checked studies; the others have no known cause. The D gene and trimming were derived from the DNA, and the V and J assignments and clone size from that table. In all, the sample holds 20,000 to 25,000 clones, and 70% to 80% of those were seen once. The biggest ten clones account for approximately 21% of the sample.

Reading the label with the study, this specimen's time point is: cycle 4 day 1 (C4D1), after five to seven weeks of nivolumab. Relapse after autologous stem cell transplantation had occurred in all trial patients, and cohorts A, B and C were distinguished by prior brentuximab vedotin exposure. The trial cohort included 55 to 65 patients with relapsed/refractory classical Hodgkin lymphoma, and each patient had a best overall response of complete response, partial response or progressive disease. In the multi-cohort phase II CheckMate 205 trial, trial patients received single-agent nivolumab. An independent review committee assessed best overall response by applying the 2007 International Working Group response criteria. PBMCs from the trial were collected at three points: immediately before nivolumab initiation (C1D1), and during therapy at cycle 2 day 1 and cycle 4 day 1. After peripheral blood was drawn into 8 mL Vacutainer Cell Preparation Tubes, PBMCs were isolated by centrifugation and then cryopreserved.

The V end gives up 4 bases and the J end 0 bases, leaving 8 bases in the junction not matched to a gene. The germline V gene yields MGHRA for CDR1 and YSYEKL for CDR2. The cysteine opens and the phenylalanine closes a CDR3 of 17 amino acids. The sequence is cut down to CDR3 DNA, 51 bases in frame from base 1. The chain couples TRBV4-1 to TRBJ2-7; the junction holds 11 bases that match TRBD2. This receptor was identified in a human donor with classical Hodgkin lymphoma. The specimen was peripheral blood mononuclear cells (PBMCs), collected before the fourth cycle of nivolumab. CDR3 sequence: CASSRGLAEAGSYEQYF. The bases read TGCGCCAGCAGCCGGGGACTAGCGGAAGCAGGCTCCTACGAGCAGTACTTC.